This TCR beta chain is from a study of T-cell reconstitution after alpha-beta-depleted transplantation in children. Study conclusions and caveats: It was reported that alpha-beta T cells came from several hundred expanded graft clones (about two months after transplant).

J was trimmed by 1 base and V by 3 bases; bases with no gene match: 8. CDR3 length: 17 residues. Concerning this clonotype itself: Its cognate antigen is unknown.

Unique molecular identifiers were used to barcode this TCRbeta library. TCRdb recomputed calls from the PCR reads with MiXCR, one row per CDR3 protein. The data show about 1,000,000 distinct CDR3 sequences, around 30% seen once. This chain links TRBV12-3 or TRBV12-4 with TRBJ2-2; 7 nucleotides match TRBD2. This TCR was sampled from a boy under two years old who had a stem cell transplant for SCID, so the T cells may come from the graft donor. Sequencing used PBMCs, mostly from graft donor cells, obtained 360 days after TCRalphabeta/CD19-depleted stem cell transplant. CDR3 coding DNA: TGTGCCAGCAGTTTCCCACGGGGGGTGGGGAACACCGGGGAGCTGTTTTTT. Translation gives CASSFPRGVGNTGELFF.